This paragraph covers one T cell receptor (beta chain) sequence. Its cognate antigen is unknown. The junction departs from germline at one end; a sequencing error may be responsible. Naive CD8 T cells underwent sorting with the CD8+CD4-CCR7+CD45RA+ definition. The sample is drawn from a study of molecular identifiers for immune sequencing clone quantification. Study in general: Replicates split RNA from approximately 22,000 or 94,000 naive CD8 cells five ways, and the researchers sequenced four portions.

Study-level points and caveats: Because of identical TCR molecules sharing a barcode, sizes of highly expanded clones could be underestimated.

Bulk TCR library preparation followed previously described methods with listed TCR primers. Via MiXCR, TCRdb re-called the PCR reads, giving one row per CDR3 protein. The sample has a few hundred thousand distinct CDR3 sequences, 24% seen once; the top ten hold roughly 0.7%. CDR3 length: 13 residues. The clonotype comes from a human donor in good health. Some libraries in this study had Jurkat cell RNA spiked in. The gene calls are TRBV12-3 or TRBV12-4 and TRBJ2-7; the D gene is possibly TRBD1 (6 bases). The sample comprised naive CD8+ T cells from blood, with Jurkat cell RNA spiked in. Regarding subset: FACS-sorted CD8+CD4-CCR7+CD45RA+ naive T cells. CDR3 in amino acids: CASRRDTTYEQCF. CDR3 DNA sequence: TGTGCCAGCAGAAGGGACACTACCTACGAGCAGTGCTTC.